This T cell receptor (beta chain) is drawn from a study of shared clonotypes between healthy human individuals. The repertoire was sequenced with immunoSEQ multiplex PCR; TCRdb's copy has only in-frame clones and lacks some. The data contain under 2.5 million clones, 92% of them singletons. Sequenced: naive CD4+ T cells from PBMCs. Subset indicated: CD45RA+ positively selected. The receptor was derived from a man between 18 and 35 years old in good health. Some clones in this sample may be carry-over from other donors' samples.

CDR3 in amino acids: CASSFFWTGTTGANVLTF. Written as DNA, the CDR3 is TGTGCCAGCAGTTTTTTCTGGACAGGGACGACTGGGGCCAACGTCCTGACTTTC. The chain joins TRBV28 to TRBJ2-6; TRBD1 matches at 8 bases. Germline loops: CDR1 MDHEN, CDR2 SYDVKM. The CDR3 is 18 residues long. Unmatched junction bases numbered 9, after V lost 3 bases and J lost 2 bases.